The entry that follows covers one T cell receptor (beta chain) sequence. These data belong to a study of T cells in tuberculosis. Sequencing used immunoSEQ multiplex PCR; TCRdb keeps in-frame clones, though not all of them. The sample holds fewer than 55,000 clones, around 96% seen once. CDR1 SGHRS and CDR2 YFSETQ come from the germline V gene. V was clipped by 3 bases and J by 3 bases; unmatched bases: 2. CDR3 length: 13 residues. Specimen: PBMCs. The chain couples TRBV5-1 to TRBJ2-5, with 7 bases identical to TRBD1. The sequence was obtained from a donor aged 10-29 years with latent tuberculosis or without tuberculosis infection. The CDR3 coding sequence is TGCGCCAGCAGCTGGGGACAGAAAGAGACCCAGTACTTC. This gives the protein CASSWGQKETQYF. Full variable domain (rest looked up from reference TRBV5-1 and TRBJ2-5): KAGVTQTPRYLIKTRGQQVTLSCSPISGHRSVSWYQQTPGQGLQFLFEYFSETQRNKGNFPGRFSGRQFSNSRSEMNVSTLELGDSALYLCASSWGQKETQYFGPGTRLLVL.